The text below deals with one TCR beta chain. The same CDR3 can be traced to other DNA sequences in this sample. The CDR3 is made up of 14 amino acids. In germline, CDR1 is SGHTA, CDR2 FQGNSA. Unmatched junction bases numbered 1, after V lost 4 bases and J lost 1 base. This sample stems from a study of shared clonotypes between healthy human individuals. Sequenced by immunoSEQ multiplex PCR; TCRdb stores in-frame clones only, minus some. The data contain 1.4 million or so clones, 98% of them singletons. Negatively enriched CD4+ T cells were divided by CD45RA into naive and memory. The clonotype was recovered from a man under 40 in good health. The chain has TRBV7-2 and TRBJ2-3; TRBD1 matches at 8 bases. What was sequenced was naive CD4+ T cells sorted from blood. Stated subset: CD45RA+ positively selected. DNA for the CDR3: TGTGCCAGCAGCTCACAGGGGGGCACAGATACGCAGTATTTT. It is translated as CASSSQGGTDTQYF.